A selection of T cell receptor beta chains follows, all from one sample in a study of blood T cell repertoires in COVID-19. TCRdb's table, derived via immunoSEQ multiplex PCR, lists solely in-frame clones and lacks some. The sample carries around 280,000 clones, about 86% recorded once. Sequencing was performed on peripheral blood. The receptors were gathered from a young woman who had recovered from COVID-19. CDR3s include the opening cysteine and the closing phenylalanine or tryptophan. A D gene is named only where the DNA matches it firmly. Size values are once, few and many counts, or a class for expanded clones, and some rows have none.

J	size	D	V	DNA	CDR3
TRBJ1-5	-	-	TRBV27	TGTGCCAGCACTACAGGGTTTGGTCAGCCCCAGCATTTT	CASTTGFGQPQHF
TRBJ1-5	once	-	TRBV27	TGTGCCAGCAGTCCACTAAATCAGCCCCAGCATTTT	CASSPLNQPQHF
TRBJ2-7	-	-	TRBV4-2	TGTGCCAGCAGCCAAGAGATTTGGGGCGACTACGAGCAGTACTTC	CASSQEIWGDYEQYF
TRBJ1-1	-	-	TRBV29-1	TGCAGCGTTATCAGGCAGGAGAACACTGAAGCTTTCTTT	CSVIRQENTEAFF
TRBJ2-6	-	-	TRBV6-5	TGTGCCAGCAGTTACGTCCGCTCTGGGGCCAACGTCCTGACTTTC	CASSYVRSGANVLTF
TRBJ2-1	-	-	TRBV5-4	TGTGCCAGCAGCTTGGATAGAGGCTCCTACAATGAGCAGTTCTTC	CASSLDRGSYNEQFF
TRBJ1-2	-	TRBD1	TRBV19	TGTGCCAGTAGTATGTTCCAGGGGGGAAGTGGTGGCTACACCTTC	CASSMFQGGSGGYTF
TRBJ2-5	-	TRBD1	TRBV5-1	TGCGCCAGCAGCTTCAGTCGACAGGGGCAAGAGACCCAGTACTTC	CASSFSRQGQETQYF
TRBJ2-2	-	TRBD1	TRBV19	TGTGCCAGTACCCAAACAGGGGAACTGTTTTTT	CASTQTGELFF
TRBJ2-3	-	-	TRBV7-9	TGTGCCAGCAGCCTCCTGCGGACAGGCACAGATACGCAGTATTTT	CASSLLRTGTDTQYF
TRBJ2-1	-	-	TRBV6-1	TGTGCCAGCAGTGAAGCCGGGATGCACGGCTACAATGAGCAGTTCTTC	CASSEAGMHGYNEQFF
TRBJ1-5	-	-	TRBV30	TGTGCCTGGAGTTCCGGGGGAGGCAATCAGCCCCAGCATTTT	CAWSSGGGNQPQHF
TRBJ2-1	-	TRBD2	TRBV19	TGTGCCAGCCGAGCCCCGGGACTAGCGTTCAATGAGCAGTTCTTC	CASRAPGLAFNEQFF
TRBJ1-1	-	-	TRBV4-1	TGCGCCAGCAGCCAATCGGGGGCTGAAGCTTTCTTT	CASSQSGAEAFF
TRBJ2-1	-	-	TRBV19	TGTGCCAGTAGTGTAGGACAGATAAGCTCCTACAATGAGCAGTTCTTC	CASSVGQISSYNEQFF
TRBJ1-5	-	-	TRBV6-6	TGTGCCAGCACCCCGTTTGACACCAACATCAATCAGCCCCAGCATTTT	CASTPFDTNINQPQHF
TRBJ1-5	-	-	TRBV4-1	TGCGCCAGCAGCCAAGCCGGGTTCAATCAGCCCCAGCATTTT	CASSQAGFNQPQHF
TRBJ2-5	-	-	TRBV29-1	TGCAGCGTTGGACAGAACCAAGAGACCCAGTACTTC	CSVGQNQETQYF
TRBJ1-4	-	TRBD1	TRBV19	TGTGCCAGTAGCCCGGGACAGGGGATAGAAAAACTGTTTTTT	CASSPGQGIEKLFF
TRBJ2-7	few	TRBD2	TRBV2	TGTGCCACCTACCCCGGGGTAGCGGGAGTAGGGGAGCAGTACTTC	CATYPGVAGVGEQYF
TRBJ1-6	-	TRBD1	TRBV5-1	TGCGCCAGCAGCTTGGAAGGGACAGGGGTTTCACCCCTCCACTTT	CASSLEGTGVSPLHF
TRBJ2-5	-	TRBD1	TRBV12-5	TGTGCTAGTGCGCAGGGGGCGGAGGAGACCCAGTACTTC	CASAQGAEETQYF
TRBJ1-5	-	-	TRBV27	TGTGCCAGCAGGCCCGGCGGAGGGCTGGGGCAGCCCCAGCATTTT	CASRPGGGLGQPQHF
TRBJ1-2	few	-	TRBV27	TGTGCCAGCAGTTTAAGTGGGGGGGCCGGGGGCTACACCTTC	CASSLSGGAGGYTF
TRBJ2-7	-	TRBD2	TRBV13	TGTGCCAGCAGCTTTGAGCGGGAGGAGGACGAGCAGTACTTC	CASSFEREEDEQYF
TRBJ2-7	-	TRBD2	TRBV5-1	TGCGCCAGCAGACGCTGGGAGGGAGGATCCTACGAGCAGTACTTC	CASRRWEGGSYEQYF
TRBJ2-3	-	TRBD2	TRBV24-1	TGTGCCACCAGTGATTTACCCGGACTAGCGGGGGACACAGATACGCAGTATTTT	CATSDLPGLAGDTDTQYF
TRBJ1-5	-	-	TRBV4-2	TGTGCCAGCAGCCAAGAAGCGGGCGGGGGGTGGAATCAGCCCCAGCATTTT	CASSQEAGGGWNQPQHF
TRBJ1-3	once	TRBD1	TRBV19	TGTGCCAGTATTCGAGGACAGGGCTCGGGAAACACCATATATTTT	CASIRGQGSGNTIYF
TRBJ1-6	-	-	TRBV30	TGTACCTGGAGTGTATATGCTAACAGAGGGAATTCACCCCTCCACTTT	CTWSVYANRGNSPLHF
TRBJ2-3	-	TRBD1	TRBV27	TGTGCCAGCAGCTGGACAGGGGGCACAGATACGCAGTATTTT	CASSWTGGTDTQYF
TRBJ1-5	-	-	TRBV18	TGTGCCAGCTCATCCACGGACTATTCGGATCAGCCCCAGCATTTT	CASSSTDYSDQPQHF
TRBJ1-2	-	-	TRBV27	TGTGCCAGCAGTTTATTCGACGGAGGCAACTATGGCTACACCTTC	CASSLFDGGNYGYTF
TRBJ2-2	-	TRBD2	TRBV3-1/TRBV3-2	TGTGCCAGCAGCCTTGGTCTAGCGGGAGCCCATGGCACCGGGGAGCTGTTTTTT	CASSLGLAGAHGTGELFF
TRBJ2-7	-	-	TRBV12-3/TRBV12-4	TGTGCCAGCAGTTTTTCCCGGGGCGAGCAGTACTTC	CASSFSRGEQYF
TRBJ2-7	-	-	TRBV5-6	TGTGCCAGCACGGTGGGGGAAGGGGACTTCTACGAGCAGTACTTC	CASTVGEGDFYEQYF
TRBJ2-7	-	-	TRBV2	TGTGCCAGCACCCCTTCTGAGGATACCCCTTACCAGCAGTACTTC	CASTPSEDTPYQQYF
TRBJ2-1	-	-	TRBV19	TGTGCCAGTAGAGGAGCGCCTTCCTACAATGAGCAGTTCTTC	CASRGAPSYNEQFF
TRBJ1-3	-	-	TRBV5-4	TGTGCCAGCAGCCGAGACTCCAGCTCTGGAAACACCATATATTTT	CASSRDSSSGNTIYF
TRBJ2-7	many	-	TRBV4-3	TGCGCCAGCAGCCAAGTAACAGGGAGCTCCTACGAGCAGTACTTC	CASSQVTGSSYEQYF
TRBJ1-2	-	-	TRBV5-5	TGTGCCAGCAGCCTGGGTGGCCAGGGGAGCTATGGCTACACCTTC	CASSLGGQGSYGYTF
TRBJ2-7	-	TRBD2	TRBV6-2/TRBV6-3	TGTGCCAGCAGTTACTCCGGGACTAGAGGCTACGAGCAGTACTTC	CASSYSGTRGYEQYF
TRBJ1-4	-	TRBD1	TRBV5-4	TGTGCCAGCAGCTCGGACAGGGGGCTCACTAATGAAAAACTGTTTTTT	CASSSDRGLTNEKLFF
TRBJ1-1	-	-	TRBV25-1	TGTGCCAGCAGCAGGGGAACTGAAGCTTTCTTT	CASSRGTEAFF
TRBJ2-3	-	TRBD2	TRBV7-8	TGTGCCAGCAGTCGTACCGGGACTATCACAGATACGCAGTATTTT	CASSRTGTITDTQYF
TRBJ2-3	-	-	TRBV4-2	TGTGCCAGCAGCCAAGGCAGGGGTGAGACAGATACGCAGTATTTT	CASSQGRGETDTQYF
TRBJ2-7	-	TRBD1	TRBV5-4	TGTGCCAGCAGCTCGACAGGGGCCGAGCAGTACTTC	CASSSTGAEQYF
TRBJ1-5	few	-	TRBV19	TGTGCCAGTAGTCCCCAGGCGGGGGCATATAGCAATCAGCCCCAGCATTTT	CASSPQAGAYSNQPQHF